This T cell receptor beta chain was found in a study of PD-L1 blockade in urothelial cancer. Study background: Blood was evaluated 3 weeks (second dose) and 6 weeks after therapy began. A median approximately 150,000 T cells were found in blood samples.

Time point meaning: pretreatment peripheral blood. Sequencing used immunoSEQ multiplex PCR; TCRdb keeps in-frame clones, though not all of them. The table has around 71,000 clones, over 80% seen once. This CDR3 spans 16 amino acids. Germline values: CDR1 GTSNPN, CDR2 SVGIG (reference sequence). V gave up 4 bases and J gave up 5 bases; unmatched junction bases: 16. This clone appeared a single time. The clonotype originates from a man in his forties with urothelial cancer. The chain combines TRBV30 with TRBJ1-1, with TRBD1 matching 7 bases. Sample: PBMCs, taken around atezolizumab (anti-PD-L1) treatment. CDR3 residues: CAWTIGFTGVTTEAFF. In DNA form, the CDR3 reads TGTGCCTGGACTATTGGATTCACAGGGGTTACGACTGAAGCTTTCTTT.